This entry features one T cell receptor (beta chain) sequence. As processed by the authors: Reference gene primers were amplified, and this amplification served to estimate nucleated cell counts. TCRdb's copy holds only in-frame clones and misses some; the assay was immunoSEQ multiplex PCR. V, J and clone size derive from that table, while D and trimming were established from the DNA sequence. The table records around 100,000 clones, more than 75% of them present only once. The data stem from a study of blood T cell repertoires in COVID-19. This CDR3 has 18 residues. Germline lookup yields CDR1 MDHEN and CDR2 SYDVKM. V dropped 5 bases and J dropped 0; count of bases not matched to a gene: 10.

The clonotype comes from a man in his sixties with active or convalescent COVID-19. The chain recombines TRBV28 with TRBJ2-4; 10 bases align to TRBD2. Sequencing used peripheral blood. CDR3 in amino acids: CASSPIGLAVLAKNIQYF. CDR3 in DNA: TGTGCCAGCAGTCCAATCGGACTAGCGGTCCTAGCCAAAAACATTCAGTACTTC.